A single sample is the source of the 21 T cell receptor beta chains below, sequenced in a study of blood T cells in healthy people across ages. PCR was performed a second time for roughly 7 to 12 cycles using a sample-barcoded 5' primer and a J-beta primer mix. From the 5' RACE reads, TCRdb called clonotypes with MiXCR, one entry per CDR3 protein. The sample lists more than 700,000 distinct CDR3 sequences, 35% to 60% occurring once. Sequencing was carried out using blood. These receptors were collected from an elderly man in good health.

The J gene is TRBJ2-7, the V gene TRBV9; D remains unclear. V was clipped by 3 bases and J by 0 bases, with 13 bases between them. The CDR3 is 15 residues long. Germline lookup yields CDR1 SGDLS and CDR2 YYNGEE. CDR3 region: CASSAGRASSYEQYF. The CDR3 DNA sequence: TGTGCCAGCAGCGCCGGACGAGCGAGCTCCTACGAGCAGTACTTC.

The gene calls are TRBV6-2 or TRBV6-3 and TRBJ2-3, with 9 bases that match TRBD2. V gave up 4 bases and J gave up 9 bases; unmatched junction bases: 5. The CDR3 totals 13 residues. CDR1 and CDR2 (germline): MNHEY, SVGEGT. CDR3 sequence (DNA): TGTGCCAGCAGTTTCACGCTAGCGGGGACGCAGTATTTT. Protein sequence: CASSFTLAGTQYF.

The chain joins TRBV3-1 to TRBJ2-2, with D uncertain. Germline CDR1 LGHDT, CDR2 YNNKEL (reference sequence). The CDR3 has 13 amino acids. V was pared by 4 bases and J by 2 bases, with 5 bases between. CDR3 sequence reads: CASSPVNTGELFF. CDR3 DNA sequence: TGTGCCAGCAGCCCGGTAAACACCGGGGAGCTGTTTTTT.

The rearrangement uses TRBV4-3 and TRBJ2-3; 12 bases agree with TRBD2. This CDR3 region has 18 residues. Germline loops: CDR1 LGHNA, CDR2 YSLEER. Trimming took 0 bases from V and 3 from J; bases not matched to a gene: 7. The CDR3 is CASSQDSGLAGMTDTQYF. As DNA, the CDR3 is TGCGCCAGCAGCCAAGATTCAGGACTAGCGGGGATGACAGATACGCAGTATTTT.

This clonotype was observed a handful of times. The chain is built from TRBV7-2 and TRBJ1-1; D ambiguous. V lost 1 base and J 4 bases, leaving 7 bases between the germline ends. Germline CDR1 is SGHTA and CDR2 is FQGNSA. The CDR3 runs 13 residues. DNA of the CDR3: TGTGCCAGCAGCTTAGTATCCGGCACTGAAGCTTTCTTT. It translates to CASSLVSGTEAFF.

This rearrangement joins TRBV12-3 or TRBV12-4 to TRBJ2-1; 14 nucleotides match TRBD2. This CDR3 comprises 16 residues. Germline trimming cut 6 bases from V and 5 bases from J; bases unmatched to any gene: 6. The chain's CDR3 is CASRAPGLAGDNEQFF. CDR3 DNA sequence: TGTGCCAGCAGGGCACCGGGACTAGCGGGAGACAATGAGCAGTTCTTC.

This clonotype has just a few counts. The chain recombines TRBV7-9 with TRBJ2-1; D may be TRBD2 (6 bases). Germline V CDR1 and CDR2: SEHNR, FQNEAQ (reference sequence). V lost 1 base, J lost 0 bases, and 22 bases lay in between. This CDR3 spans 20 amino acids. CDR3 DNA: TGTGCCAGCAGCTTAGTCTCTCACGGGAGTTCCCGATCCTCCTACAATGAGCAGTTCTTC. This encodes CASSLVSHGSSRSSYNEQFF.

This chain links TRBV5-1 with TRBJ2-5; 9 positions agree with TRBD2. The germline V gene has CDR1 SGHRS and CDR2 YFSETQ. The J segment lost 4 bases and the V segment lost 4 bases, leaving 8 bases of the junction unmatched. The CDR3 extends over 15 amino acids. The CDR3 DNA sequence: TGCGCCAGCAGCATTAGCGGGAGAAGGGGAGAGACCCAGTACTTC. Its translation: CASSISGRRGETQYF.

In its sample, this clonotype was seen a few times. CDR3 region: CSAAGTSGYEQYF. The CDR3 DNA follows: TGCAGTGCAGCCGGGACTAGCGGCTACGAGCAGTACTTC. The rearrangement joins TRBV20-1 to TRBJ2-7; 11 bases are a match to TRBD2. This CDR3 contains 13 residues. Losses at the gene ends were 6 bases for V and 3 bases for J; bases not matched to a gene: 4. Germline V gene lookup returns CDR1 DFQATT and CDR2 SNEGSKA (reference sequence).

This clonotype has at least ten counts. This sequence joins TRBV9 and TRBJ2-1; no definite D call. Trimming removed 0 bases at V and 10 bases at J, with 14 bases between. The CDR3 is 14 residues long. Germline loops: CDR1 SGDLS, CDR2 YYNGEE. The DNA for the CDR3 is TGTGCCAGCAGCGTAGGTTTGGTTGGGCGGGAGCAGTTCTTC. This encodes CASSVGLVGREQFF.

Turning to this clonotype: In this CDR3 the conserved last residue, phenylalanine or tryptophan, is missing, so a read error is likely. The rearrangement joins TRBV7-2 to TRBJ2-5, with 7 bases matching TRBD1. J was trimmed by 2 bases and V by 5 bases; bases with no gene match: 5. CDR3 size: 14 residues. Germline CDR1 reads SGHTA; CDR2 reads FQGNSA. The CDR3 reads CASSPDRNQETQYY. CDR3 in DNA: TGTGCCAGCAGCCCGGACAGGAATCAAGAGACCCAGTACTAC.

The chain links TRBV29-1 to TRBJ1-1; D is uncertain. Germline values: CDR1 SQVTM, CDR2 ANQGSEA. The V gene lost 7 bases and the J gene lost 0 bases, with 9 bases spanning the gap. This CDR3 has 12 amino acids. CDR3 sequence (DNA): TGCAGCGCCGCTCCTATGAACACTGAAGCTTTCTTT. Protein sequence: CSAAPMNTEAFF.

This clonotype was observed a few times. The V gene is TRBV5-1, the J gene TRBJ2-1, with 7 bases lining up with TRBD1. Germline CDR1 reads SGHRS; CDR2 reads YFSETQ. Losses at the gene ends were 4 bases for V and 3 bases for J; bases not matched to a gene: 10. The CDR3 totals 16 residues. The CDR3 region is CASSPGTAISYNEQFF. The DNA for the CDR3 is TGCGCCAGCAGCCCGGGGACAGCTATAAGCTACAATGAGCAGTTCTTC. Variable domain in full (rest from reference TRBV5-1 and TRBJ2-1): KAGVTQTPRYLIKTRGQQVTLSCSPISGHRSVSWYQQTPGQGLQFLFEYFSETQRNKGNFPGRFSGRQFSNSRSEMNVSTLELGDSALYLCASSPGTAISYNEQFFGPGTRLTVL.

This chain joins TRBV9 and TRBJ2-5, with 9 bases fitting TRBD2. The J call may be wrong; the DNA end is better matched by TRBJ2-7. The CDR3 runs 17 residues. Germline assignment: CDR1 SGDLS and CDR2 YYNGEE. The CDR3 DNA follows: TGTGCCAGCAGCGTAGATAGTGGTAGCGGGAGAATTTTCGAGCAGTACTTC. It specifies CASSVDSGSGRIFEQYF.

About this clonotype itself: One end of the junction does not line up with germline, which may come from a read error. Here the CDR3 reads CASILVLNEQFF. For the CDR3, the DNA is TGCGCCAGCATCTTGGTACTCAATGAGCAGTTCTTC. The V gene is TRBV5-1, the J gene TRBJ2-1; D is uncertain. Germline-derived CDR1 and CDR2 are SGHRS and YFSETQ. CDR3 length equals 12 residues.

The sample holds one count of this clonotype. The genes are TRBV6-2 or TRBV6-3 and TRBJ2-3; tentative D call: TRBD2 (5 bases). Germline-derived CDR1 and CDR2 are MNHEY and SVGEGT. Trimming removed 0 bases at V and 1 base at J, with 11 bases between. The CDR3 spans 16 residues. The CDR3 here is CASSYSAAGGTDTQYF. DNA of the CDR3: TGTGCCAGCAGTTACTCTGCCGCGGGTGGCACAGATACGCAGTATTTT.

This clonotype appeared a few times. The rearrangement joins TRBV7-2 to TRBJ2-2, with D unresolved. This CDR3 has 15 amino acids. V lost 0 bases and J 6 bases, leaving 11 bases between the germline ends. CDR1 SGHTA and CDR2 FQGNSA come from the germline V gene. CDR3: CASSLANIGPGELFF. The CDR3 DNA follows: TGTGCCAGCAGCTTAGCGAATATAGGACCCGGGGAGCTGTTTTTT.

The chain links TRBV9 to TRBJ2-5; 10 bases fit TRBD1. V was clipped by 3 bases and J by 4 bases; unmatched bases: 6. Germline CDR1 reads SGDLS; CDR2 reads YYNGEE. CDR3 length equals 15 residues. CDR3 loop: CASSGGQGRRETQYF. CDR3 nucleotides: TGTGCCAGCAGCGGGGGACAGGGGCGCCGAGAGACCCAGTACTTC.

The sample holds a few counts of this clonotype. A much larger clone differs from this one at a single base, so this may be a read error. The chain recombines TRBV27 with TRBJ1-1, with D tentatively TRBD1 (5 bases). V dropped 0 bases and J dropped 7 bases, with 9 bases sitting between them. The CDR3 spans 13 residues. Germline CDR1 and CDR2: MNHEY and SMNVEV (reference sequence). The CDR3 coding sequence is TGTGCCAGCAGTTTATCTCCCGGGGGTGAAGCTTTCTTT. It is translated as CASSLSPGGEAFF.

This clonotype has at least ten counts. This chain uses TRBV3-1 with TRBJ2-1; 9 bases fit TRBD2. V was pared by 3 bases and J by 0 bases, with 9 bases of the junction left unmatched. The germline V gene has CDR1 LGHDT and CDR2 YNNKEL (reference sequence). The length of the CDR3 is 18 residues. The CDR3 nucleotides read TGTGCCAGCAGCCAGGGGGCCCTAGCGGGAAACTCCTACAATGAGCAGTTCTTC. Translating it yields CASSQGALAGNSYNEQFF.

This clonotype turned up a few times. The chain uses TRBV3-1 and TRBJ2-7, with D possibly called TRBD1 or TRBD2 (5 bases each). The CDR3 is 13 residues long. Per the germline V gene, CDR1 is LGHDT and CDR2 is YNNKEL (reference sequence). V gave up 0 bases and J gave up 12 bases, with 15 bases separating them. The CDR3 region is CASSQEATGTTYF. In DNA form, the CDR3 reads TGTGCCAGCAGCCAAGAGGCAACGGGGACGACGTACTTC.